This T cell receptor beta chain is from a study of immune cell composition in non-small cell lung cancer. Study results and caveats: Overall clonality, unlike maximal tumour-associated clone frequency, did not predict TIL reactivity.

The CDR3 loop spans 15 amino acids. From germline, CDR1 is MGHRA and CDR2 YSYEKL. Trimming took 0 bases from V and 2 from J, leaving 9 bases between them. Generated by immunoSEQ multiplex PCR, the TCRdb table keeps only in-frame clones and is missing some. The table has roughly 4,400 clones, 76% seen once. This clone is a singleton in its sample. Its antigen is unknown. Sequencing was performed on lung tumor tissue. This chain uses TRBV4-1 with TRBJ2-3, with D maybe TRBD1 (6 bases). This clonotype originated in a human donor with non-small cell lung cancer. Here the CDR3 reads CASSQEGAITDTQYF. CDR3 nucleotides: TGCGCCAGCAGCCAAGAGGGGGCCATCACAGATACGCAGTATTTT.